Presented here are 23 T cell receptor beta chains from one specimen sequenced in a study of T cell responses to AZD1222 COVID-19 vaccine. Method: immunoSEQ multiplex PCR; TCRdb's copy keeps in-frame clones and lacks some. The data contain approximately 100,000 clones, approximately 87% of them seen just once; the ten biggest clones take up about 4%. This specimen consisted of peripheral blood, obtained 28 days after the second AZD1222 dose. These receptors originate from an adult who received the AZD1222 COVID-19 vaccine.

The chain joins TRBV7-9 to TRBJ1-5; no definite D call. The CDR3 loop spans 14 amino acids. The germline CDR1 and CDR2 sequences are SEHNR and FQNEAQ (reference sequence). The V end was cut by 5 bases, the J end by 7 bases, with 15 bases between. In nucleotides, the CDR3 is TGTGCCAGCAGCGAAGGAGGGCGAGCCCAGCCCCAGCATTTT. Its translation is CASSEGGRAQPQHF.

The V and J genes are TRBV19 and TRBJ2-5; 14 bases fit TRBD2. V lost 6 bases to trimming and J lost 5 bases; unmatched junction nucleotides: 2. Per the germline V gene, CDR1 is LNHDA and CDR2 is SQIVND (reference sequence). The CDR3 consists of 14 residues. This CDR3 is CASRGLAGAETQYF. The CDR3 DNA sequence: TGTGCCAGTAGGGGACTAGCGGGAGCTGAGACCCAGTACTTC.

The chain employs TRBV6-5 and TRBJ1-2, with TRBD1 as a possible D gene (6 bases). Germline lookup yields CDR1 MNHEY and CDR2 SVGAGI. The CDR3 sequence is 16 residues long. Trimming shortened V by 2 bases and J by 4 bases, and 17 bases separated the two germline ends. This CDR3 reads CASSYMTVGGLYGYTF. As DNA, the CDR3 is TGTGCCAGCAGTTACATGACAGTGGGGGGCCTCTATGGCTACACCTTC.

The genes are TRBV5-5 and TRBJ2-7; TRBD1 matches 12 bases. The CDR3 has 17 amino acids. Germline values: CDR1 SGHKS, CDR2 YYEKEE (reference sequence). J lost 2 bases, V lost 4 bases, and 10 bases had no gene match. The DNA of the CDR3 is TGTGCCAGCAGCCCCCGGGACAGGGGGCTTTTTACCTACGAGCAGTACTTC. Translation gives CASSPRDRGLFTYEQYF.

The chain carries TRBV7-3 and TRBJ2-5; no clear D. Between the trimmed V and J ends, which lost 5 bases and 5 bases, there was a span of 12 bases. The CDR3 has 13 residues. CDR1 SGHTA and CDR2 FQGTGA come from the germline V gene. CDR3 nucleotides: TGTGCCAGCAGCCGAGACTTTCTGGAGACCCAGTACTTC. Protein sequence: CASSRDFLETQYF.

The chain couples TRBV18 to TRBJ2-1; 13 nucleotides match TRBD2. This CDR3 contains 16 residues. Trimming took 2 bases from V and 7 from J; bases not matched to a gene: 5. Germline V gene lookup returns CDR1 KGHSH and CDR2 LQKENI. CDR3 nucleotide sequence: TGTGCCAGCTCACCATCCACTAGCGGGAGGGGTAATGAGCAGTTCTTC. This gives the protein CASSPSTSGRGNEQFF.

V is TRBV10-3 and J is TRBJ2-1; D may be TRBD2 (6 bases). Trimming took 0 bases from V and 5 from J, leaving 14 bases between them. Germline-derived CDR1 and CDR2 are ENHRY and SYGVKD. This CDR3 has 16 residues. The CDR3 DNA reads as TGTGCCATCAGTGAGTCGATACTAGCAGACGACAATGAGCAGTTCTTC. It yields the protein CAISESILADDNEQFF.

The V gene is TRBV28, the J gene TRBJ1-6; no reliable D call. Per the germline V gene, CDR1 is MDHEN and CDR2 is SYDVKM. Trimming stripped 6 bases from V and 4 bases from J, with 13 bases between. The length of the CDR3 is 15 residues. The CDR3 DNA follows: TGTGCCAGCAGGTCCCCTACTACTTATAATTCACCCCTCCACTTT. Its protein product is CASRSPTTYNSPLHF.

V usage is TRBV6-2 or TRBV6-3 and J usage is TRBJ2-1; D might be TRBD2 (7 bases). The germline V and J ends were trimmed by 5 bases and 1 base, with 21 bases remaining between them. Germline-derived CDR1 and CDR2 are MNHEY and SVGEGT. The CDR3 length is 18 residues. This chain's CDR3 is CASSPLGGLTRSYNEQFF. In DNA form, the CDR3 reads TGTGCCAGCAGTCCCCTCGGGGGGCTGACGAGGTCCTACAATGAGCAGTTCTTC.

The chain joins TRBV7-2 to TRBJ2-7; no firm D call. V lost 3 bases and J lost 1, with 13 bases in between. CDR1 is SGHTA and CDR2 is FQGNSA in the germline V gene. This CDR3 spans 15 amino acids. The CDR3 bases are TGTGCCAGCAGCTTCTCCCGGGTGGGGTCCTACGAGCAGTACTTC. It specifies CASSFSRVGSYEQYF.

In this sample, this clone turned up a few times. The chain carries TRBV12-3 or TRBV12-4 and TRBJ2-2; no firm D call. The CDR3 sequence is 12 residues long. Between the trimmed V and J ends, which lost 4 bases and 12 bases, there was a span of 12 bases. The CDR3 DNA follows: TGTGCCAGCAGTTCTCCATCTTCTAAGCTGTTTTTT. It yields the protein CASSSPSSKLFF.

The chain uses TRBV18 and TRBJ1-5; D may be TRBD1 (5 bases). The CDR3 loop spans 14 amino acids. Trimming took 4 bases from V and 7 from J, leaving 14 bases between them. Germline V gene lookup returns CDR1 KGHSH and CDR2 LQKENI. The DNA of the CDR3 is TGTGCCAGCTCACGGGACTCCCTGGGGCAGCCCCAGCATTTT. Protein sequence: CASSRDSLGQPQHF.

The rearrangement links TRBV5-4 to TRBJ2-5, with TRBD2 as a possible D gene (6 bases). The V end was cut by 2 bases, the J end by 2 bases, with 7 bases between. Germline V gene data show CDR1 as SGHNT and CDR2 as YYREEE (reference sequence). The CDR3 extends over 13 amino acids. CDR3 region: CASSFGGQETQYF. DNA of the CDR3: TGTGCCAGCAGCTTTGGGGGGCAAGAGACCCAGTACTTC.

This sequence joins TRBV6-4 and TRBJ1-5; D uncertain. V was clipped by 8 bases and J by 1 base, with 9 bases between them. CDR3 length: 13 amino acids. Germline CDR1 is MRHNA and CDR2 is SNTAGT. The CDR3 bases are TGTGCCAGCTCCGTGGGGAGCAATCAGCCCCAGCATTTT. It is translated as CASSVGSNQPQHF.

V usage is TRBV4-3 and J usage is TRBJ2-2, with 14 bases fitting TRBD2. CDR1 LGHNA and CDR2 YSLEER come from the germline V gene. This CDR3 region has 17 residues. The junction had 6 bases not matched to a gene; V was cut back by 4 bases and J by 5 bases. This CDR3 reads CASSLGLAGGQTGELFF. CDR3 coding DNA: TGCGCCAGCAGCCTCGGACTAGCGGGAGGTCAGACCGGGGAGCTGTTTTTT.

The rearrangement links TRBV28 to TRBJ2-2, with D maybe TRBD1 (6 bases). The CDR3 contains 15 residues. Looked up from germline, CDR1 is MDHEN and CDR2 is SYDVKM. Trimming left V 6 bases short and J 4 bases short, with 15 bases between. The CDR3, as DNA: TGTGCCAGCAGAAGACAGGACGGTTCCACCGGGGAGCTGTTTTTT. Protein product: CASRRQDGSTGELFF.

This rearrangement joins TRBV30 to TRBJ1-4; D uncertain. Germline V CDR1 and CDR2: GTSNPN, SVGIG (reference sequence). The CDR3 loop spans 13 amino acids. V lost 0 bases, J lost 8 bases, and 10 bases lay in between. The CDR3 here is CAWSVFPREKLFF. The CDR3 coding sequence is TGTGCCTGGAGTGTATTTCCCCGGGAAAAACTGTTTTTT.

This chain links TRBV7-9 with TRBJ1-5, with 10 bases matching TRBD1. V gave up 5 bases and J gave up 4 bases; unmatched junction bases: 5. The CDR3 covers 15 residues. Per germline, CDR1 SEHNR and CDR2 FQNEAQ (reference sequence). Written as DNA, the CDR3 is TGTGCCAGCAGCGCCGGACAGGGGGATAATCAGCCCCAGCATTTT. Amino acids: CASSAGQGDNQPQHF.

A few counts support this clone. This chain connects TRBV5-5 to TRBJ1-5; TRBD1 aligns across 9 bases. CDR3 length: 19 residues. V lost 4 bases to trimming and J lost 4 bases; unmatched junction nucleotides: 18. In germline, CDR1 is SGHKS, CDR2 YYEKEE (reference sequence). The CDR3 spells CASSKILRDRVVLNQPQHF. The CDR3, as DNA: TGTGCCAGCAGCAAAATCCTACGGGACAGGGTCGTTCTTAATCAGCCCCAGCATTTT.

This clone came up a few times. The rearrangement joins TRBV6-2 or TRBV6-3 to TRBJ1-1; TRBD1 matches 7 bases. Germline V CDR1 and CDR2: MNHEY, SVGEGT. The CDR3 consists of 14 residues. V lost 6 bases to trimming and J lost 7 bases; unmatched junction nucleotides: 11. The CDR3 coding sequence is TGTGCCAGCAGCCAGGGTTGGCAGGGGGTTGAAGCTTTCTTT. Translation gives CASSQGWQGVEAFF.

The gene calls are TRBV11-2 and TRBJ2-1; 8 bases are shared with TRBD1. V lost 1 base, J lost 7 bases, and 3 bases stayed unmatched. Germline V gene data show CDR1 as SGHAT and CDR2 as FQNNGV. The CDR3 loop spans 14 amino acids. For the CDR3, the DNA is TGTGCCAGCAGCTTAGGCAGGGGGCGAAATGAGCAGTTCTTC. Translated: CASSLGRGRNEQFF.

This clone has more than one count but fewer than ten. The chain joins TRBV15 to TRBJ2-1; no firm D call. The CDR3 is made up of 11 amino acids. CDR1 is LNHNV and CDR2 is YYDKDF in the germline V gene (reference sequence). V lost 1 base and J lost 10, with 5 bases in between. CDR3 nucleotide sequence: TGTGCCACCAGCAGAGCCAACGAGCAGTTCTTC. It is translated as CATSRANEQFF.

V is TRBV6-2 or TRBV6-3 and J is TRBJ2-3; D ambiguous. CDR3 size: 13 residues. Trimming removed 0 bases at V and 6 bases at J, with 7 bases between. Germline V gene lookup returns CDR1 MNHEY and CDR2 SVGEGT. Written as DNA, the CDR3 is TGTGCCAGCAGTTACTCGCTGTGGGATACGCAGTATTTT. Amino acid sequence: CASSYSLWDTQYF.